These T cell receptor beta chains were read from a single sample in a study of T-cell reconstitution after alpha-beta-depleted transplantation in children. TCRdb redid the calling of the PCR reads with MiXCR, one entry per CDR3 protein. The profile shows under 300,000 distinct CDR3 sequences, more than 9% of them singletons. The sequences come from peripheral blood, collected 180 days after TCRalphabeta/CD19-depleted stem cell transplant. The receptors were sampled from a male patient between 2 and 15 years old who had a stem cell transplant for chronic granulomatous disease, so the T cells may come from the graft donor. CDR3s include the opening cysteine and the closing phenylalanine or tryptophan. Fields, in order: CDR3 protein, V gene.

CDR3: CSATPESQLGQFF
V: TRBV20-1

CDR3: CSAKGREVNSPLHF
V: TRBV20-1

CDR3: CASSFAPTYEQYF
V: TRBV5-5

CDR3: CSVDYGGAYNEQFF
V: TRBV29-1

CDR3: CASSGSEMIYEQYF
V: TRBV28

CDR3: CASSSGTADTQYF
V: TRBV7-6

CDR3: CASSAGTGEQYF
V: TRBV9

CDR3: CASTQTSGGPQF
V: TRBV12-3/TRBV12-4

CDR3: CASSLPRTGAYEQYF
V: TRBV11-2

CDR3: CASSPSRGQETQYF
V: TRBV18

CDR3: CSVEDSHGRKFF
V: TRBV29-1

CDR3: CASSKGQGDREQYF
V: TRBV12-3/TRBV12-4

CDR3: CASSESMITGELFF
V: TRBV25-1

CDR3: CASSQLIAGAAYEQYF
V: TRBV4-1

CDR3: CASSTGQGKIYEQYF
V: TRBV5-5

CDR3: CASSQEGRVTQYF
V: TRBV3-1

CDR3: CASSFRSRTDTQYF
V: TRBV7-8

CDR3: CASSYKVPGELFF
V: TRBV6-5

CDR3: CASSWGEVTYEQYF
V: TRBV27

CDR3: CASSPYPWTGPNTEAFF
V: TRBV25-1

CDR3: CASSPMLADSNEFF
V: TRBV18

CDR3: CASSTHQETQYF
V: TRBV7-6

CDR3: CASSYGVRSTDTQYF
V: TRBV6-5

CDR3: CATSVRGSSYNEQFF
V: TRBV15

CDR3: CSAPRLTQGFSDTQYF
V: TRBV20-1

CDR3: CASSLRPSTDTQYF
V: TRBV28

CDR3: CASSLGLAGGNEQFF
V: TRBV7-2

CDR3: CASTRGLAAPLNEQFF
V: TRBV12-3/TRBV12-4

CDR3: CASSGGGGRVTDTQYF
V: TRBV9

CDR3: CASSPSSNQPQHF
V: TRBV18

CDR3: CASSYSIREGEEDTQYF
V: TRBV6-2/TRBV6-3

CDR3: CASSYRRPPGELFF
V: TRBV6-5

CDR3: CASSSGTSGRMGMLF
V: TRBV11-2

CDR3: CASSLGRLAGVNEQFF
V: TRBV12-3/TRBV12-4

CDR3: CASSLDSLPASSYNSPLHF
V: TRBV5-1

CDR3: CSASGYQQPQHF
V: TRBV20-1

CDR3: CASTPGTGIIPYEQYF
V: TRBV6-1

CDR3: CASSQLAGAGEQYF
V: TRBV5-4

CDR3: CSARIGGRDSDTQYF
V: TRBV20-1

CDR3: CASSLRSTYEQYF
V: TRBV5-1

CDR3: CSARGDLLSLEQYF
V: TRBV20-1

CDR3: CASSSGLAGRTGELFF
V: TRBV5-1

CDR3: CASGLGHTEQFF
V: TRBV12-5

CDR3: CSAGRGVSIYEQYF
V: TRBV20-1

CDR3: CASSLGGSKNIQYF
V: TRBV12-3/TRBV12-4

CDR3: CASSLASSKQVPGNTIYF
V: TRBV7-2

CDR3: CASSLRGRVTDTQYF
V: TRBV7-3

CDR3: CASSRNGGHTGELFF
V: TRBV5-5

CDR3: CSAPQASNTGELFF
V: TRBV20-1

CDR3: CSGGDRNYEQYF
V: TRBV29-1

CDR3: CASSQGQLLVQPQHF
V: TRBV4-1

CDR3: CASSYATGELFF
V: TRBV6-2/TRBV6-3

CDR3: CSARLGSKTQYF
V: TRBV20-1